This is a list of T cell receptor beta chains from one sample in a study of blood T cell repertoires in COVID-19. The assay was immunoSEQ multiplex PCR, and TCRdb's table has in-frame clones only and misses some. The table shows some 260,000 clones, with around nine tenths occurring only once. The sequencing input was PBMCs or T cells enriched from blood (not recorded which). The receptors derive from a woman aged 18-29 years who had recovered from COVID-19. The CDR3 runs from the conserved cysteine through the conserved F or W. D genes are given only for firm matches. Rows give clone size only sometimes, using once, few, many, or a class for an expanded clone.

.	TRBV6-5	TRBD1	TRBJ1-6	CASSRGQDNSPLHF	TGTGCCAGCAGCCGCGGACAGGACAATTCACCCCTCCACTTT
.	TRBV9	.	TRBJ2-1	CASSVQGRASNEQFF	TGTGCCAGCAGCGTTCAGGGGAGAGCGTCTAATGAGCAGTTCTTC
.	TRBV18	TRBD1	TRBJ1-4	CASSPRVDREEKLFF	TGTGCCAGCTCACCACGGGTAGACAGGGAGGAAAAACTGTTTTTT
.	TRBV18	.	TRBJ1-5	CASSTEMGQPQHF	TGTGCCAGCTCCACCGAAATGGGCCAGCCCCAGCATTTT
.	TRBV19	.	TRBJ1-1	CASSIASLGYTEAFF	TGTGCCAGTAGTATTGCGAGTCTCGGGTACACTGAAGCTTTCTTT
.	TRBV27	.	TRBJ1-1	CASSYRTLRGTEAFF	TGTGCCAGCAGTTACCGGACTCTCCGGGGCACTGAAGCTTTCTTT
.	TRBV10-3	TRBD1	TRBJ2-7	CAISEFRGSGEQYF	TGTGCCATCAGTGAGTTCAGGGGGTCGGGCGAGCAGTACTTC
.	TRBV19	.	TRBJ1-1	CASAGVADTEAFF	TGTGCCAGCGCGGGGGTTGCGGACACTGAAGCTTTCTTT
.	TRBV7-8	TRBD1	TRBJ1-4	CASSPDRGPSEKLFF	TGTGCCAGCAGCCCGGACAGGGGGCCTAGTGAAAAACTGTTTTTT
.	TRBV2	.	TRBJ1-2	CASRRHGTGPNYGYTF	TGTGCCAGCAGAAGGCATGGTACAGGGCCCAACTATGGCTACACCTTC
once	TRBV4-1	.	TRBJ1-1	CASTRGASGMNTEAFF	TGCGCCAGCACCCGCGGGGCCTCGGGGATGAACACTGAAGCTTTCTTT
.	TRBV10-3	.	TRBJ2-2	CAIRGAGELFF	TGTGCCATCAGGGGAGCCGGGGAGCTGTTTTTT
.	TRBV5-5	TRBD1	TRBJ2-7	CASSFGQGPLFEQYF	TGTGCCAGCAGCTTCGGACAGGGGCCTTTGTTCGAGCAGTACTTC
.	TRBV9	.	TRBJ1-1	CASSPTVNTEAFF	TGTGCCAGCAGCCCAACAGTGAACACTGAAGCTTTCTTT
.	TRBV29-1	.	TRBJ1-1	CSVGDWGTEAFF	TGCAGCGTTGGGGACTGGGGCACTGAAGCTTTCTTT
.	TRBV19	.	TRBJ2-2	CASSRGRTGELFF	TGTGCCAGTAGTAGAGGGCGGACCGGGGAGCTGTTTTTT
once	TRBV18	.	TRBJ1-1	CASSPGSLNTEAFF	TGTGCCAGCTCACCCGGGAGTCTGAACACTGAAGCTTTCTTT
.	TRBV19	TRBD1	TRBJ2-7	CASSGTGFYEQYF	TGTGCCAGTAGCGGGACAGGGTTCTACGAGCAGTACTTC
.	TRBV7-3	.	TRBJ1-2	CASSPYGQPPRGYTF	TGTGCCAGCAGCCCATACGGACAGCCCCCCCGGGGCTACACCTTC
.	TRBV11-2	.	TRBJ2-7	CASSLTLHSSASYEQYF	TGTGCCAGCAGCTTAACACTCCACTCTAGCGCGTCCTACGAGCAGTACTTC
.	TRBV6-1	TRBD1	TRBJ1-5	CASSGDRVYSNQPQHF	TGTGCCAGCAGTGGTGACAGGGTTTATAGCAATCAGCCCCAGCATTTT
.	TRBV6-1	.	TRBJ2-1	CASSGQVGGAIYNEQFF	TGTGCCAGCAGTGGACAGGTGGGAGGGGCCATCTACAATGAGCAGTTCTTC
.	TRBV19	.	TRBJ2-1	CASNPTPRARANEQFF	TGTGCCAGTAACCCCACTCCGCGGGCGCGGGCCAATGAGCAGTTCTTC
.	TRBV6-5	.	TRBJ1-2	CASSYSSDSGYGYTF	TGTGCCAGCAGTTACTCGAGCGACAGTGGCTATGGCTACACCTTC
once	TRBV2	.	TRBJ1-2	CASSEALEVLKVERDKDYGYTF	TGTGCCAGCAGTGAAGCGCTTGAGGTTCTTAAGGTCGAGAGGGATAAGGACTATGGCTACACCTTC
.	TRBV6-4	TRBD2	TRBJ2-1	CASSGGAYNEQFF	TGTGCCAGCAGCGGGGGGGCCTACAATGAGCAGTTCTTC
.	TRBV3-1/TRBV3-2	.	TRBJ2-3	CASSSGPDTQYF	TGTGCCAGCAGCTCAGGGCCAGATACGCAGTATTTT
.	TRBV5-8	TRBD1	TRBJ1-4	CASSFQQGAPSEKLFF	TGTGCCAGCAGCTTCCAACAGGGGGCGCCGAGTGAAAAACTGTTTTTT
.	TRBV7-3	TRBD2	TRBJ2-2	CASSLIPSLAAGNTGELFF	TGTGCCAGCAGCTTAATCCCCTCCCTAGCGGCCGGTAACACCGGGGAGCTGTTTTTT
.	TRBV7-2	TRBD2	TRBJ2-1	CASSRLAGGGFNEQFF	TGTGCCAGCAGCCGTTTAGCGGGGGGAGGATTCAATGAGCAGTTCTTC
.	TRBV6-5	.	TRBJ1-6	CASSHREPNSPLHF	TGTGCCAGCAGTCACAGGGAGCCGAATTCACCCCTCCACTTT
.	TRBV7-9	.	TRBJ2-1	CAPWENRVFF	TGTGCCCCTTGGGAAAACAGGGTATTCTTC
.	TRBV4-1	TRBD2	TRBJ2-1	CASRIAGEALYNEQFF	TGCGCCAGCAGGATAGCGGGAGAGGCCCTATACAATGAGCAGTTCTTC
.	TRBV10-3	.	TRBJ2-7	CAISSGVYEQYF	TGTGCCATCTCTTCGGGGGTCTACGAGCAGTACTTC
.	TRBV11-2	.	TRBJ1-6	CASSLEARGSPLHF	TGTGCCAGCAGCTTAGAGGCACGGGGTTCACCCCTCCACTTT
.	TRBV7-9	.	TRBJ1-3	CASSLTPRGNTIYF	TGTGCCAGCAGCTTAACTCCTCGTGGAAACACCATATATTTT
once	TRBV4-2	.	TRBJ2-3	CASSPGDSREADTQYF	TGTGCCAGCAGCCCGGGGGATTCTAGAGAAGCAGATACGCAGTATTTT
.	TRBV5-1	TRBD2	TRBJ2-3	CASSLGLAESTDTQYF	TGCGCCAGCAGCTTGGGACTAGCGGAAAGCACAGATACGCAGTATTTT
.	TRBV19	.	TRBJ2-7	CASSGHSPVDTEQYF	TGTGCCAGTAGCGGACATAGTCCCGTAGATACGGAGCAGTACTTC
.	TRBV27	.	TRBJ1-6	CASTTRVYSPLHF	TGTGCCAGCACAACTCGGGTTTATTCACCCCTCCACTTT
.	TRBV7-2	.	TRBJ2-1	CASSRLGPNNEQFF	TGTGCCAGCAGCCGGTTGGGGCCTAACAATGAGCAGTTCTTC
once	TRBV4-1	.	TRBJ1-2	CASSQADSYGYTF	TGCGCCAGCAGCCAAGCTGACAGCTATGGCTACACCTTC
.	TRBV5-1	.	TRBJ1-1	CASSLDTGLEAFF	TGCGCCAGCAGCTTGGACACAGGCCTTGAAGCTTTCTTT
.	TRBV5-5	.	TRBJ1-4	CASSLGSSEKLFF	TGTGCCAGCAGCTTAGGGAGTTCAGAAAAACTGTTTTTT